These 25 T cell receptor beta chains came from one sample sequenced in a study of T cells after yellow fever vaccination. TCRdb re-derived calls from the 5' RACE reads in MiXCR, one entry per CDR3 protein. The table shows around 120,000 distinct CDR3 sequences, with 15% occurring only once. The material was CD8+ T cells sorted from PBMCs, obtained 5 days after the yellow fever booster vaccination. These receptors were taken from a man younger than 30 who received the YFV17D yellow fever vaccine.

The chain joins TRBV27 to TRBJ2-3; no definite D call. The CDR3 runs 15 residues. In germline, CDR1 is MNHEY, CDR2 SMNVEV (reference sequence). V lost 2 bases and J 0 bases, leaving 9 bases between the germline ends. The chain's CDR3 is CASSLAVFSTDTQYF. CDR3 coding DNA: TGTGCCAGCAGTTTAGCAGTTTTTAGCACAGATACGCAGTATTTT.

This clonotype has only a few counts. The chain combines TRBV12-5 with TRBJ2-7, with 8 bases aligning to TRBD1. Germline lookup yields CDR1 LGHNT and CDR2 FRNRAP. CDR3 length: 14 residues. V shed 4 bases and J 3 bases; nucleotides not matched to a gene: 5. The CDR3 protein is CASGSQGAYYEQYV. The CDR3 DNA sequence: TGTGCTAGTGGTTCTCAGGGGGCATACTACGAGCAGTACGTC.

This clonotype was counted between two and nine times. The chain joins TRBV4-1 to TRBJ2-3, with D possibly matching TRBD2 (6 bases). This CDR3 comprises 15 residues. The V gene's germline CDR1 is MGHRA and CDR2 YSYEKL. V gave up 0 bases and J gave up 4 bases, with 11 bases separating them. DNA of the CDR3: TGCGCCAGCAGCCAAGAATGGGAGGAATCAGATACGCAGTATTTT. This sequence encodes CASSQEWEESDTQYF.

The V and J genes are TRBV27 and TRBJ1-1; D gene uncertain. Germline V CDR1 and CDR2: MNHEY, SMNVEV (reference sequence). The CDR3 length is 14 residues. Trimming stripped 6 bases from V and 6 bases from J, with 17 bases between. CDR3: CASRLGGSGAEAFF. The CDR3 coding sequence is TGTGCCAGCAGACTAGGAGGCTCGGGTGCTGAAGCTTTCTTT.

This clonotype appeared many times. The chain carries TRBV12-5 and TRBJ2-3; possibly TRBD2 for D (5 bases). The CDR3 is 18 amino acids. The V and J ends lost 4 bases and 0 bases respectively, with 20 bases between them. In germline, CDR1 is LGHNT, CDR2 FRNRAP. The DNA of the CDR3 is TGTGCTAGTGGTTGGTCGGTTCGAGAGGGAACTAGCACAGATACGCAGTATTTT. Its translation: CASGWSVREGTSTDTQYF.

V gene TRBV6-5 combines with J gene TRBJ2-3, with 8 bases that match TRBD2. The germline V gene encodes CDR1 MNHEY and CDR2 SVGAGI. The CDR3 spans 15 residues. The ends lost 4 bases at V and 5 bases at J; junction bases unmatched: 8. CDR3 amino acids: CASSFSAGAGDTQYF. CDR3 DNA sequence: TGTGCCAGCAGTTTCTCAGCGGGGGCTGGAGATACGCAGTATTTT.

This clonotype was seen a few times. The chain couples TRBV19 to TRBJ2-1, with D maybe TRBD2 (7 bases). The length of the CDR3 is 14 residues. Germline CDR1 LNHDA, CDR2 SQIVND (reference sequence). V gave up 10 bases and J gave up 3 bases, with 16 bases separating them. CDR3 nucleotides: TGTGCCATCTCCCGGGGAGGGGGCTACAATGAGCAGTTCTTC. Translated, it gives CAISRGGGYNEQFF.

This chain uses TRBV9 with TRBJ1-5; D is uncertain. V lost 0 bases and J 7 bases, leaving 14 bases between the germline ends. CDR3 length: 15 residues. CDR1 is SGDLS, CDR2 YYNGEE, per germline. The CDR3 sequence: CASSVDGSFRQPQHF. The DNA of the CDR3 is TGTGCCAGCAGCGTAGACGGCAGTTTCAGACAGCCCCAGCATTTT. Using reference TRBV9 and TRBJ1-5 for the parts outside the CDR3, the full variable domain is DSGVTQTPKHLITATGQRVTLRCSPRSGDLSVYWYQQSLDQGLQFLIQYYNGEERAKGNILERFSAQQFPDLHSELNLSSLELGDSALYFCASSVDGSFRQPQHFGDGTRLSIL.

At least ten counts were recorded for this clonotype. The V and J genes are TRBV4-3 and TRBJ2-1; no clear D gene. With 4 bases removed from V and 1 base from J, the gap between germline ends came to 11 bases. Germline CDR1 is LGHNA and CDR2 is YSLEER. The CDR3 has 15 amino acids. CDR3 region: CASSPKDQSYNEQFF. The DNA for the CDR3 is TGCGCCAGCAGCCCAAAGGACCAGTCCTACAATGAGCAGTTCTTC.

The rearrangement links TRBV12-3 or TRBV12-4 to TRBJ2-1; the match to TRBD1 covers 9 bases. V trimming: 7 bases; J trimming: 3 bases; junction bases outside the gene matches: 7. The CDR3 contains 15 residues. The CDR3 loop reads CASTGLDRGYNEQFF. As DNA, the CDR3 is TGTGCCAGCACCGGGTTGGACAGGGGCTACAATGAGCAGTTCTTC.

CDR3 protein: CASSFQGGDGYTF. The DNA for the CDR3 is TGTGCCAGCAGCTTTCAGGGGGGGGATGGCTACACCTTC. J is TRBJ1-2 and V is TRBV7-9; 7 bases fit TRBD1. There are 13 residues in the CDR3. The V and J ends lost 3 bases and 6 bases, in that order; junction bases with no gene match: 4. Germline V gene data show CDR1 as SEHNR and CDR2 as FQNEAQ (reference sequence).

This chain's CDR3 is CASLPQGGWNTEAFF. For the CDR3, the DNA is TGTGCCAGCCTCCCCCAAGGGGGCTGGAACACTGAAGCTTTCTTT. This chain uses TRBV6-2 or TRBV6-3 with TRBJ1-1; the match to TRBD1 covers 7 bases. Germline assignment: CDR1 MNHEY and CDR2 SVGEGT. This CDR3 region has 15 residues. Unmatched junction bases numbered 10, after V lost 8 bases and J lost 1 base.

This sequence joins TRBV4-1 and TRBJ1-6; TRBD1 matches 7 bases. Germline V CDR1 and CDR2: MGHRA, YSYEKL. Trimming removed 3 bases from V and 4 bases from J; junction bases left unmatched: 6. The CDR3 is 16 amino acids. CDR3: CASSHTTGYYNSPLHF. The CDR3 bases are TGCGCCAGCAGCCATACGACAGGGTATTATAATTCACCCCTCCACTTT.

The chain combines TRBV4-1 with TRBJ1-2, with D possibly being TRBD1 (5 bases). V was pared by 0 bases and J by 4 bases, with 15 bases between. This CDR3 has 16 amino acids. CDR1 is MGHRA and CDR2 is YSYEKL in the germline V gene. CDR3 amino acids: CASSQDNPGTFYGYTF. In nucleotides, the CDR3 is TGCGCCAGCAGCCAAGATAATCCCGGGACCTTCTATGGCTACACCTTC.

For the CDR3, the DNA is TGTGCCACCAGTACCTGGACAGGGGTGAACACCGGGGAGCTGTTTTTT. Its translation: CATSTWTGVNTGELFF. The V gene is TRBV24-1, the J gene TRBJ2-2; 9 bases map to TRBD1. The CDR3 runs to 16 residues. With V trimmed by 6 bases and J by 1 base, 5 bases remained unmatched. The germline V gene has CDR1 KGHDR and CDR2 SFDVKD.

This clonotype was recorded a few times. The chain is built from TRBV11-3 and TRBJ2-1; 8 bases are a match to TRBD2. The CDR3 runs to 15 residues. V trimming: 5 bases; J trimming: 7 bases; junction bases outside the gene matches: 10. Germline V lookup: CDR1 SGHNT, CDR2 YENEEA. The CDR3 DNA reads as TGTGCCAGCAGCACTCCTTTAGCGGGGCGGAATGAGCAGTTCTTC. Amino acid sequence: CASSTPLAGRNEQFF. Variable domain in full (rest from reference TRBV11-3 and TRBJ2-1): EAGVVQSPRYKIIEKKQPVAFWCNPISGHNTLYWYLQNLGQGPELLIRYENEEAVDDSQLPKDRFSAERLKGVDSTLKIQPAELGDSAVYLCASSTPLAGRNEQFFGPGTRLTVL.

This clonotype was recorded a few times. In DNA form, the CDR3 reads TGTGCCAGCAGCTTAGGGGAGGGCGGTGAAGCTTTCTTT. It yields the protein CASSLGEGGEAFF. The chain employs TRBV7-9 and TRBJ1-1; D gene ambiguous. This CDR3 is built from 13 residues. The germline gives CDR1 SEHNR, CDR2 FQNEAQ (reference sequence). The V and J ends lost 1 base and 7 bases respectively, with 10 bases between them. Based on the CDR3 plus reference TRBV7-9 and TRBJ1-1, the full variable domain is DTGVSQNPRHKITKRGQNVTFRCDPISEHNRLYWYRQTLGQGPEFLTYFQNEAQLEKSRLLSDRFSAERPKGSFSTLEIQRTEQGDSAMYLCASSLGEGGEAFFGQGTRLTVV.

The V call is TRBV9, the J call TRBJ2-3; 7 bases agree with TRBD2. Germline assignment: CDR1 SGDLS and CDR2 YYNGEE. CDR3 length: 15 residues. V gave up 3 bases and J gave up 2 bases; unmatched junction bases: 6. The DNA of the CDR3 is TGTGCCAGCAGCGCCGGGGGGACCTTCACAGATACGCAGTATTTT. Translating gives CASSAGGTFTDTQYF.

J is TRBJ2-7 and V is TRBV13, with TRBD2 identical over 13 bases. V lost 3 bases and J lost 3; bases outside the gene matches: 8. The germline gives CDR1 PRHDT, CDR2 FYEKMQ (reference sequence). This CDR3 has 17 residues. The CDR3 here is CASSLTSGGPYYYEQYF. CDR3 nucleotides: TGTGCCAGCAGCTTGACTAGCGGGGGGCCTTATTACTACGAGCAGTACTTC.

This chain joins TRBV10-3 and TRBJ2-7; no clear D. The CDR3 is made up of 13 amino acids. Germline lookup yields CDR1 ENHRY and CDR2 SYGVKD. V was clipped by 3 bases and J by 3 bases, with 9 bases between them. Here the CDR3 DNA reads TGTGCCATCAGTGATCACAGCTTCTACGAGCAGTACTTC. Its protein is CAISDHSFYEQYF.

V usage is TRBV1 and J usage is TRBJ2-5; the table's TRBD1 call for D was not verified on the DNA. TRBV1 is assigned pseudogene status. The CDR3 is 13 amino acids. The CDR3 sequence is CTSSRTGGETQYF. In DNA, the CDR3 is TGCACCAGCAGCCGGACAGGGGGAGAGACCCAGTACTTC.

This clonotype was recorded a few times. The chain has TRBV6-5 and TRBJ2-2; 10 nucleotides match TRBD2. Germline trimming cut 4 bases from V and 5 bases from J; bases unmatched to any gene: 10. Per germline, CDR1 MNHEY and CDR2 SVGAGI. This CDR3 region has 17 residues. CDR3 nucleotides: TGTGCCAGCAGTTTTAGCGGGGGGACCTTTGGGACCGGGGAGCTGTTTTTT. This sequence encodes CASSFSGGTFGTGELFF.

CDR3: CASSLGGQGESSTYEQYF. In DNA form, the CDR3 reads TGTGCCAGCAGCTTAGGGGGACAGGGGGAGAGCTCGACCTACGAGCAGTACTTC. The chain joins TRBV7-6 to TRBJ2-7; TRBD1 matches 11 bases. Germline V gene data show CDR1 as SGHVS and CDR2 as FNYEAQ. The CDR3 is 18 residues long. After removal of 1 base from V and 2 bases from J, the junction contained 10 bases not matched to a gene.

This clonotype has more than one count but fewer than ten. The V and J genes are TRBV12-3 or TRBV12-4 and TRBJ2-1; D perhaps matches TRBD2 (6 bases). Trimming shortened V by 7 bases and J by 5 bases, and 12 bases separated the two germline ends. The CDR3 runs to 13 residues. CDR3 residues: CASISGGDNEQFF. The CDR3 DNA reads as TGTGCCAGCATCTCCGGCGGGGACAATGAGCAGTTCTTC.

This clonotype was observed a handful of times. The gene calls are TRBV6-1 and TRBJ2-1; TRBD1 might be the D (6 bases). The CDR3 sequence is 17 residues long. Germline CDR1 MNHNS, CDR2 SASEGT. Trimming removed 2 bases at V and 3 bases at J, with 17 bases between. The CDR3 sequence is CASSEWGEGVHYNEQFF. CDR3 in DNA: TGTGCCAGCAGTGAATGGGGAGAGGGGGTCCACTACAATGAGCAGTTCTTC.